This T cell receptor (beta chain) originates from a study of OX40 agonist ivuxolimab in advanced cancers. The overall study: Six ivuxolimab dose levels, 0.01 to 10 mg/kg, were given intravenously every 2 weeks. Study conclusions and caveats: What antigens the expanded peripheral T cells recognized was never established.

Individuals having autoimmune disease history or systemic immunosuppression were not enrolled. Regarding this clone: What it recognizes is unknown.

The method was immunoSEQ multiplex PCR; TCRdb's version includes in-frame clones alone and lacks a portion of them. The sample lists tens of thousands of clones; approximately 90% were seen once. The sequence was obtained from an adult with an advanced solid tumor such as melanoma, head and neck, liver or kidney cancer. Sequencing was performed on CD4+ or CD8+ T cells sorted from blood, taken in a trial of the OX40 agonist ivuxolimab.

The CDR3 coding sequence is TGTGCCAGCAGTGAAGGCAGGACACGCAATCAGCCCCAGCATTTT. It is translated as CASSEGRTRNQPQHF. V usage is TRBV2 and J usage is TRBJ1-5, with D perhaps TRBD1 (5 bases). With 1 base removed from V and 2 bases from J, the gap between germline ends came to 9 bases. The CDR3 consists of 15 residues. Germline V lookup: CDR1 SNHLY, CDR2 FYNNEI.